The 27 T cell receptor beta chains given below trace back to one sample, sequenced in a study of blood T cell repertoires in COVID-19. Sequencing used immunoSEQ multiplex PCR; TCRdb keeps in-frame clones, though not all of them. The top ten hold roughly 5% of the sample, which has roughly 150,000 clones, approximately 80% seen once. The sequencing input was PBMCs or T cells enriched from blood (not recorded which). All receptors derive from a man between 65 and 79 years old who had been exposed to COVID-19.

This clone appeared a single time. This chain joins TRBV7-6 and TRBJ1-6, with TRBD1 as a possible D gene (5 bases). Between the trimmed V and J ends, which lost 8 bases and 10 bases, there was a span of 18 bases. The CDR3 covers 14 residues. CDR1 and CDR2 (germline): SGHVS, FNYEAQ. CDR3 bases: TGTGCCAGCGGCTCAGGTCAGGGCCGGTCACCCCTCCACTTT. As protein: CASGSGQGRSPLHF.

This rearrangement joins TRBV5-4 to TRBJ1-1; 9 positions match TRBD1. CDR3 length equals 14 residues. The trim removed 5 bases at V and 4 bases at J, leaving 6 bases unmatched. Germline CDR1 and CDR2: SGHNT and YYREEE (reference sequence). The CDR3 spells CASRLQGAPTEAFF. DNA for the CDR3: TGTGCCAGCAGGTTACAGGGGGCGCCCACTGAAGCTTTCTTT.

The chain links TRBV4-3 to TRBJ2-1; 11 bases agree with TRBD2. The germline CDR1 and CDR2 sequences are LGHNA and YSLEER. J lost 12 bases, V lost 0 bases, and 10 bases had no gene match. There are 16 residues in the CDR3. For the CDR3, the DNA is TGCGCCAGCAGCCAAGATCTTCCTAGCGGGGGGTCTGGGCAGTTCTTC. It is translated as CASSQDLPSGGSGQFF.

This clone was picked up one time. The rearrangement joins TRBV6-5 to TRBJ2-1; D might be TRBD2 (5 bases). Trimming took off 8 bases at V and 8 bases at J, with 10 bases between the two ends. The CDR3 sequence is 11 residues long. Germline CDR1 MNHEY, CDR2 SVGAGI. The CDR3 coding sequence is TGTGCCAGCGGGAGCTGGGATGAGCAGTTCTTC. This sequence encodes CASGSWDEQFF.

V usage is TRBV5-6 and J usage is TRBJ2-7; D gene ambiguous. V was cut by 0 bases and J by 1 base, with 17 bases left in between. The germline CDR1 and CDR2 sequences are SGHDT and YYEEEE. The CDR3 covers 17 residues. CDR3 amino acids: CASSLVGYGEPSYEQYF. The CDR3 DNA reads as TGTGCCAGCAGCTTGGTCGGGTATGGTGAGCCATCCTACGAGCAGTACTTC.

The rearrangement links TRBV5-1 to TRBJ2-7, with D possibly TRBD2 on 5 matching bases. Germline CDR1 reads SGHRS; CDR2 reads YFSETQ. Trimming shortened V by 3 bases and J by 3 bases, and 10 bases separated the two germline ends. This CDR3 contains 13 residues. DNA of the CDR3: TGCGCCAGCAGCTATGGACGGGACTACGAGCAGTACTTC. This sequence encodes CASSYGRDYEQYF.

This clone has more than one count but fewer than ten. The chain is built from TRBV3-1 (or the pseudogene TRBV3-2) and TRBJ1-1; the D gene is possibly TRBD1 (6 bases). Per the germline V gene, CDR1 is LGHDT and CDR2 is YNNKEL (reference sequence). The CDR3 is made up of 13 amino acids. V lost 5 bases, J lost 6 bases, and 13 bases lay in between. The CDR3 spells CASSAPGGAEAFF. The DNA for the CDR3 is TGTGCCAGCAGCGCGCCGGGGGGCGCTGAAGCTTTCTTT.

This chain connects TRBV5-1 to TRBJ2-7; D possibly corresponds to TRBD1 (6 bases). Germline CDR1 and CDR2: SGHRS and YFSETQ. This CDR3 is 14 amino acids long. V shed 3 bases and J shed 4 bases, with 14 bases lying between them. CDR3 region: CASSYGQSYYEQYF. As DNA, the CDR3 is TGCGCCAGCAGCTACGGACAGTCCTATTACGAGCAGTACTTC.

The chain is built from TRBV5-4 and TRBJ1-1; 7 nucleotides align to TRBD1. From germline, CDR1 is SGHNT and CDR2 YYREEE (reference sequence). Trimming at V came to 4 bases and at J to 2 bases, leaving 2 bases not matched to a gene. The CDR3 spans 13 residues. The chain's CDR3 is CASSRDRNTEAFF. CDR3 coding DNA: TGTGCCAGCAGCCGGGACAGAAACACTGAAGCTTTCTTT. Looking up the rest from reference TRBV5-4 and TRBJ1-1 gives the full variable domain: ETGVTQSPTHLIKTRGQQVTLRCSSQSGHNTVSWYQQALGQGPQFIFQYYREEENGRGNFPPRFSGLQFPNYSSELNVNALELDDSALYLCASSRDRNTEAFFGQGTRLTVV.

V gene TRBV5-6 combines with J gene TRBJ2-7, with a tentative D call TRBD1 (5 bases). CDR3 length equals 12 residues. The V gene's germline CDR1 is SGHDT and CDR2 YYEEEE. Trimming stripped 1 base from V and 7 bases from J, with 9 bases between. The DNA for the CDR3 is TGTGCCAGCAGCTTGTGGGCAGGGGAGCAGTACTTC. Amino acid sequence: CASSLWAGEQYF.

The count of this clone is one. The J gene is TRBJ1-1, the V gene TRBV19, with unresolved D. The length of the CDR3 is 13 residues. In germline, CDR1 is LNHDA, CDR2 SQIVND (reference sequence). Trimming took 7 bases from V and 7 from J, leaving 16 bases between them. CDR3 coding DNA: TGTGCCAGTAAGAGTGGGGAGGCACTTGAAGCTTTCTTT. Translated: CASKSGEALEAFF.

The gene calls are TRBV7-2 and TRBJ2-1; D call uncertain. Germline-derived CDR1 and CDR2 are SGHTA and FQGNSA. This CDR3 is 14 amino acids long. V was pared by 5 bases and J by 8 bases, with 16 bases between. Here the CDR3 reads CASSLEPLIDEQFF. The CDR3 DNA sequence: TGTGCCAGCAGCCTCGAGCCCCTGATAGATGAGCAGTTCTTC.

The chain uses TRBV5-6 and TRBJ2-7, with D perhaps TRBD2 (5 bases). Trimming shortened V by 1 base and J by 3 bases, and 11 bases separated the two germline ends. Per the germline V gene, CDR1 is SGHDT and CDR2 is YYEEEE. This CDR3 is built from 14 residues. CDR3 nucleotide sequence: TGTGCCAGCAGCTTGTACGGGAAGGTCTACGAGCAGTACTTC. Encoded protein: CASSLYGKVYEQYF. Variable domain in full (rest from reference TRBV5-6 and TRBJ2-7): DAGVTQSPTHLIKTRGQQVTLRCSPKSGHDTVSWYQQALGQGPQFIFQYYEEEERQRGNFPDRFSGHQFPNYSSELNVNALLLGDSALYLCASSLYGKVYEQYFGPGTRLTVT.

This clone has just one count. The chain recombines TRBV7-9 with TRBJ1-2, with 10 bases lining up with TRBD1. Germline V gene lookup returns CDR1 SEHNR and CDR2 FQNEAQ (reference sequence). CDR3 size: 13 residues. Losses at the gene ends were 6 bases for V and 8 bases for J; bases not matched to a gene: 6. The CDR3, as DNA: TGTGCCAGCAGTCGGACAGGGGGGAAAGGCTACACCTTC. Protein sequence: CASSRTGGKGYTF.

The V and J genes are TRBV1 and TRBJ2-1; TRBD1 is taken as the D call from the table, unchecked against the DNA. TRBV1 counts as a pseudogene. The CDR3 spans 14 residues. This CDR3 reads CTSSQDRRGLPQFF. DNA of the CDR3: TGCACCAGCAGCCAAGATCGCAGGGGCCTCCCGCAGTTCTTC.

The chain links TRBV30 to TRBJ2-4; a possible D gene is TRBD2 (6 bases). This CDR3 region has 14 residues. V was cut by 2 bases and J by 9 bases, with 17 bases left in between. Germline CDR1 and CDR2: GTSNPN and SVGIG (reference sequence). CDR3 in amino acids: CAWSLTRAVPIQYF. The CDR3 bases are TGTGCCTGGAGTTTGACTAGAGCCGTTCCCATTCAGTACTTC.

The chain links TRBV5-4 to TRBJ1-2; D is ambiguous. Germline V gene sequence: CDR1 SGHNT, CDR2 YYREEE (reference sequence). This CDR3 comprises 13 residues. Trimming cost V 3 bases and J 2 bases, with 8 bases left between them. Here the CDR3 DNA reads TGTGCCAGCAGCTCACCGGGAAACTATGGCTACACCTTC. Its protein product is CASSSPGNYGYTF.

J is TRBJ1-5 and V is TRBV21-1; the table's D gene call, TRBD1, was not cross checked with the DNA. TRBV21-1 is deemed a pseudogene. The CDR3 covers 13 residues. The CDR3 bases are TGTGCCAGCAGCACGGACAGGGAACAGCCCCAGCATTTT. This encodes CASSTDREQPQHF.

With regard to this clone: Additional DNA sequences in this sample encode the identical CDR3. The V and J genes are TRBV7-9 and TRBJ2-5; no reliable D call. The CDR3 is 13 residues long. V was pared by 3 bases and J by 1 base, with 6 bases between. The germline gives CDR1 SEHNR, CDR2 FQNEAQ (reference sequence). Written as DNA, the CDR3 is TGTGCCAGCAGCTTCTCCAGCCAAGAGACCCAGTACTTC. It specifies CASSFSSQETQYF.

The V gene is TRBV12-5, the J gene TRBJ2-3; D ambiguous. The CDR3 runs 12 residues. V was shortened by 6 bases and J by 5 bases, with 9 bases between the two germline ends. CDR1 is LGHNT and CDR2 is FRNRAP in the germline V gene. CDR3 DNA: TGTGCTAGTGGCGGTTCGAGAGATACGCAGTATTTT. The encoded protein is CASGGSRDTQYF. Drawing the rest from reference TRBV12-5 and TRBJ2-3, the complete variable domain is DARVTQTPRHKVTEMGQEVTMRCQPILGHNTVFWYRQTMMQGLELLAYFRNRAPLDDSGMPKDRFSAEMPDATLATLKIQPSEPRDSAVYFCASGGSRDTQYFGPGTRLTVL.

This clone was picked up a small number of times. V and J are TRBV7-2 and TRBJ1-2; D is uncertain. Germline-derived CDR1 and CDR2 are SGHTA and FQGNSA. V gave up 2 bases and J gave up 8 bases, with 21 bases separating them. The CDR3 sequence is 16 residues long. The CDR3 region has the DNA TGTGCCAGCAGCTTATATGCGGGAAGAGGTAGTCGGGGCTACACCTTC. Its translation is CASSLYAGRGSRGYTF.

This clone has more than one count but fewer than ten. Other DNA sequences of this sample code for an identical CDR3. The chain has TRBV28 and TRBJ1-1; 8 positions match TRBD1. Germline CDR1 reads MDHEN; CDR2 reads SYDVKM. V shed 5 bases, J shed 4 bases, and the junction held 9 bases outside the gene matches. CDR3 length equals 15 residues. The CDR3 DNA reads TGTGCCAGCAGTCTACCCCAGGGGGCTGGCACTGAAGCTTTCTTT. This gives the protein CASSLPQGAGTEAFF.

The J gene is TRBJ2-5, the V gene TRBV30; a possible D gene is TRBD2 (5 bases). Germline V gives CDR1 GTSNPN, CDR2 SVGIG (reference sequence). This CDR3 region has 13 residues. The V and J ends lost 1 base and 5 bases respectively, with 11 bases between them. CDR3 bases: TGTGCCTGGAGTGGGGGTAGCGTGGAGACCCAGTACTTC. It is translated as CAWSGGSVETQYF.

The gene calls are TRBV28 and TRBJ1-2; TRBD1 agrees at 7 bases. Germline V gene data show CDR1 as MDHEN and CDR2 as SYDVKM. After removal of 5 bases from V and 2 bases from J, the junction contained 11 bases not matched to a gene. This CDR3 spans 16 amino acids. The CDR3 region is CASSPQGDKRNYGYTF. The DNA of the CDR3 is TGTGCCAGCAGTCCTCAGGGGGACAAACGCAACTATGGCTACACCTTC.

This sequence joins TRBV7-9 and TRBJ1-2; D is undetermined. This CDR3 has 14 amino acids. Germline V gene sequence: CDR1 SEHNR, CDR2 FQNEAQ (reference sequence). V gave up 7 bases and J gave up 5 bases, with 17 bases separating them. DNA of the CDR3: TGTGCCAGCACCGTCGGGAGAGACCCTTATGGCTACACCTTC. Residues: CASTVGRDPYGYTF.

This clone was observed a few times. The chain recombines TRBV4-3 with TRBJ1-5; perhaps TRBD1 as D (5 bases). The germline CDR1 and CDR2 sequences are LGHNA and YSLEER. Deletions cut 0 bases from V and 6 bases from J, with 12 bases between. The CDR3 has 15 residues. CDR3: CASSQDREGSQPQHF. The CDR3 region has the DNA TGCGCCAGCAGCCAAGATAGGGAGGGGAGTCAGCCCCAGCATTTT.

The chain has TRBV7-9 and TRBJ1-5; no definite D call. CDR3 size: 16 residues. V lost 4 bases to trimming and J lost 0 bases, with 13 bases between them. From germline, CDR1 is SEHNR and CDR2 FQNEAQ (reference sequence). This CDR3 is CASSSLGRLSNQPQHF. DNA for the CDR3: TGTGCCAGCAGCTCCCTAGGCCGACTTAGCAATCAGCCCCAGCATTTT.